This T cell receptor (beta chain) was identified during a study of T cell changes during pregnancy in multiple sclerosis. Trimming took 1 base from V and 5 from J, leaving 8 bases between them. Germline lookup yields CDR1 SGHTA and CDR2 FQGNSA. The CDR3 is 13 residues long. Some clones are missing from TCRdb's copy, which holds only in-frame ones; the method was immunoSEQ multiplex PCR. The sample lists about 38,000 clones, nearly 90% occurring once. V and J are TRBV7-2 and TRBJ2-5; a possible D gene is TRBD2 (6 bases). The material sequenced was CD4+ T cells from peripheral blood mononuclear cells, taken in the second trimester of pregnancy. The sequence derives from a female donor with multiple sclerosis, enrolled in a pregnancy study. The CDR3 region is CASSLGGRETQYF. The DNA for the CDR3 is TGTGCCAGCAGCTTAGGGGGGAGGGAGACCCAGTACTTC.